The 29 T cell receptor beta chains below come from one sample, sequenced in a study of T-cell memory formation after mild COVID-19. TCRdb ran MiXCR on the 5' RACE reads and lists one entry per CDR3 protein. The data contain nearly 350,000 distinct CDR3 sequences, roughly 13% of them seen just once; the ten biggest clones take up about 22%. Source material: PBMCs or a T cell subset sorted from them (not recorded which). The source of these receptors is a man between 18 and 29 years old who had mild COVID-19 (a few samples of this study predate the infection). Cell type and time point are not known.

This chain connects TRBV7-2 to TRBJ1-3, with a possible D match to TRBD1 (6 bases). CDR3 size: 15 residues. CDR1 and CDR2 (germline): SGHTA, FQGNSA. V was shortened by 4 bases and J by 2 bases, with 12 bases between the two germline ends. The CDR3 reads CASSSQGGAGNTIYF. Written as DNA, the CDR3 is TGTGCCAGCAGCTCCCAAGGGGGGGCTGGAAACACCATATATTTT. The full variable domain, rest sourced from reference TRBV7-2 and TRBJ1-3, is GAGVSQSPSNKVTEKGKDVELRCDPISGHTALYWYRQSLGQGLEFLIYFQGNSAPDKSGLPSDRFSAERTGGSVSTLTIQRTQQEDSAVYLCASSSQGGAGNTIYFGEGSWLTVV.

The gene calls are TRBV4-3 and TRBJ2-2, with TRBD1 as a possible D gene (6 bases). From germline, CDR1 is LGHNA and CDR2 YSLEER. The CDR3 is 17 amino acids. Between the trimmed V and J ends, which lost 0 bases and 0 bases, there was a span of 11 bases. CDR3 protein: CASSQDPDRSNTGELFF. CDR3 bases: TGCGCCAGCAGCCAAGATCCGGACAGATCGAACACCGGGGAGCTGTTTTTT.

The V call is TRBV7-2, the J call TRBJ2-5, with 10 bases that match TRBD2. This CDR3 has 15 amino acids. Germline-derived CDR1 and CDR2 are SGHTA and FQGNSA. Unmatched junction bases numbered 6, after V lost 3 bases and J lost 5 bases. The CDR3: CASSFSSGGPETQYF. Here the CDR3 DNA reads TGTGCCAGCAGCTTCTCTAGCGGGGGTCCGGAGACCCAGTACTTC.

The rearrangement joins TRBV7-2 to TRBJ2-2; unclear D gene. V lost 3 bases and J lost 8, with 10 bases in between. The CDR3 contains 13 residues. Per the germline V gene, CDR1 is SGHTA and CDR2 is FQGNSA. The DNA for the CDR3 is TGTGCCAGCAGCTTCTCGCCAGCGGGGGAGCTGTTTTTT. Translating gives CASSFSPAGELFF.

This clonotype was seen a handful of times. Here the CDR3 DNA reads TGTGCCAGCAGTTACAATGGGGGGCAGGTGAGAGAGCAGTACTTC. It encodes CASSYNGGQVREQYF. The V gene is TRBV6-6, the J gene TRBJ2-7; either TRBD1 or TRBD2 may supply D (6 bases each). The germline V gene encodes CDR1 MNHNY and CDR2 SVGAGI (reference sequence). The CDR3 extends over 15 amino acids. Trimming took off 2 bases at V and 7 bases at J, with 18 bases between the two ends.

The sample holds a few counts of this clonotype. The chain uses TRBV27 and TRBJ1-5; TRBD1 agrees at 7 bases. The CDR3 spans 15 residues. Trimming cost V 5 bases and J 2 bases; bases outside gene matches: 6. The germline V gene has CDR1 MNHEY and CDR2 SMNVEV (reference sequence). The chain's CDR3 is CASSRRGGGNQPQHF. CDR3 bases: TGTGCCAGCAGTCGAAGAGGGGGCGGCAATCAGCCCCAGCATTTT.

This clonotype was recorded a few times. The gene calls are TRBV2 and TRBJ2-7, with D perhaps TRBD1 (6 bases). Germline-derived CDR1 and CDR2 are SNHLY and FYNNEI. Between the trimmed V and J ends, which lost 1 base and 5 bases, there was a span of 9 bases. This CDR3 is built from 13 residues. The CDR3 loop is CASSEVRGHEQYF. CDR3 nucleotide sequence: TGTGCCAGCAGTGAAGTCAGGGGCCACGAGCAGTACTTC.

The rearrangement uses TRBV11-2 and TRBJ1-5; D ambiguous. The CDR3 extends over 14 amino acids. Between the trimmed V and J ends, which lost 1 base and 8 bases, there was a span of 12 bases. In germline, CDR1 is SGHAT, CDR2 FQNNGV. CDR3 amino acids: CASSLGRSSEPQHF. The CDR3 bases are TGTGCCAGCAGCTTAGGCCGTTCCTCGGAGCCCCAGCATTTT. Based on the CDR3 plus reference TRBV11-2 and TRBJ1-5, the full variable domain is EAGVAQSPRYKIIEKRQSVAFWCNPISGHATLYWYQQILGQGPKLLIQFQNNGVVDDSQLPKDRFSAERLKGVDSTLKIQPAKLEDSAVYLCASSLGRSSEPQHFGDGTRLSIL.

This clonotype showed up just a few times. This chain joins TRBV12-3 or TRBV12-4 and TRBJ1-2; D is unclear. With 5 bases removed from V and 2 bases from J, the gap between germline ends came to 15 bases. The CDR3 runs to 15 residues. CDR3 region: CASSLSGNWNYGYTF. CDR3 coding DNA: TGTGCCAGCAGTCTGTCGGGGAATTGGAACTATGGCTACACCTTC.

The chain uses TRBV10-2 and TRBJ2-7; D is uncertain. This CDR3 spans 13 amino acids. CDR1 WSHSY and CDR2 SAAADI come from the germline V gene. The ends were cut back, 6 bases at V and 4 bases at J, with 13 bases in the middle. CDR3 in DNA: TGCGCCAGCAGACCGGGCGCCGAATACGAGCAGTACTTC. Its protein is CASRPGAEYEQYF.

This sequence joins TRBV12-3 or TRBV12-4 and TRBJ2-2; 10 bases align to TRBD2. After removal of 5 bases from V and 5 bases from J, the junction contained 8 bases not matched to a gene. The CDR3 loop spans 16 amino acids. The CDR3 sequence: CASSPSSGGRTGELFF. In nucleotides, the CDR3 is TGTGCCAGCAGTCCCTCTAGCGGGGGTCGTACCGGGGAGCTGTTTTTT.

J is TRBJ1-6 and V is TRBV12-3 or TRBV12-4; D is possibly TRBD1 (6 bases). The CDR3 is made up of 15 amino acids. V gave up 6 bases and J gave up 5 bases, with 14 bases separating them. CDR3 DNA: TGTGCCAGCAGAGAAGGACAGAGCGATAATTCACCCCTCCACTTT. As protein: CASREGQSDNSPLHF.

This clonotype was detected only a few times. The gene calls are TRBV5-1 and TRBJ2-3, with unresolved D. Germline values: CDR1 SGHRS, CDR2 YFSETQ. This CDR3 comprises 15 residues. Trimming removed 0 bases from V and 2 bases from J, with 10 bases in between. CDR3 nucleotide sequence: TGCGCCAGCAGCTTGGTGGTCAGGTACACAGATACGCAGTATTTT. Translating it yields CASSLVVRYTDTQYF.

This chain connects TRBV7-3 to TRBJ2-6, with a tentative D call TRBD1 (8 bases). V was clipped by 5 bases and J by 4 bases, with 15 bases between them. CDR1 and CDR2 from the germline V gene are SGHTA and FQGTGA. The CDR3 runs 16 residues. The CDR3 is CASSPQGGFGANVLTF. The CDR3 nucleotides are TGTGCCAGCAGCCCACAGGGGGGGTTCGGGGCCAACGTCCTGACTTTC.

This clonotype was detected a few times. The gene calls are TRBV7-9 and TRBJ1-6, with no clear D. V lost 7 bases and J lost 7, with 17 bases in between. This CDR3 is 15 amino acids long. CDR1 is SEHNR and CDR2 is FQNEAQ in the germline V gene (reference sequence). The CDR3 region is CASIFPGYGNSPLHF. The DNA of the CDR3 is TGTGCCAGCATTTTCCCGGGGTATGGCAATTCACCCCTCCACTTT. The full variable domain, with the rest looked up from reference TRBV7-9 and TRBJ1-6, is DTGVSQNPRHKITKRGQNVTFRCDPISEHNRLYWYRQTLGQGPEFLTYFQNEAQLEKSRLLSDRFSAERPKGSFSTLEIQRTEQGDSAMYLCASIFPGYGNSPLHFGNGTRLTVT.

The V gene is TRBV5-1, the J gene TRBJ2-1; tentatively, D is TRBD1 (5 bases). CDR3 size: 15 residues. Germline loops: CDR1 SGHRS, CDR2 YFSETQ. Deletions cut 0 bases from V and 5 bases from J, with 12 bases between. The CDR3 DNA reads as TGCGCCAGCAGCTTGGCCGCGACAGCCAACAATGAGCAGTTCTTC. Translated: CASSLAATANNEQFF.

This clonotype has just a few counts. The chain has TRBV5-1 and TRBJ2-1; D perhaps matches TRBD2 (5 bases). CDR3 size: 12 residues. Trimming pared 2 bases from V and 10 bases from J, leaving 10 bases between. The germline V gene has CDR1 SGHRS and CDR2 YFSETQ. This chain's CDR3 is CASSFKEREQFF. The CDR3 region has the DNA TGCGCCAGCAGCTTCAAGGAGCGGGAGCAGTTCTTC.

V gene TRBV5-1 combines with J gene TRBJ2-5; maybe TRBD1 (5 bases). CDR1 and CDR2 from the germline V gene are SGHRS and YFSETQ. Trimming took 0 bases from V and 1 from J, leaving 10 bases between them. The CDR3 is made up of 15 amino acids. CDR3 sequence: CASSLAGRAQETQYF. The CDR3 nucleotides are TGCGCCAGCAGCTTGGCGGGCAGGGCCCAAGAGACCCAGTACTTC.

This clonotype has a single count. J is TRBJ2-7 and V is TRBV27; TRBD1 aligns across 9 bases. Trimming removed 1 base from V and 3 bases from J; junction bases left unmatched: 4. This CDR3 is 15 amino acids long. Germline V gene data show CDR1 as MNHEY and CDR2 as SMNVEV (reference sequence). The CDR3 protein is CASSLYGTGYYEQYF. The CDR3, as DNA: TGTGCCAGCAGTTTATACGGGACAGGGTACTACGAGCAGTACTTC.

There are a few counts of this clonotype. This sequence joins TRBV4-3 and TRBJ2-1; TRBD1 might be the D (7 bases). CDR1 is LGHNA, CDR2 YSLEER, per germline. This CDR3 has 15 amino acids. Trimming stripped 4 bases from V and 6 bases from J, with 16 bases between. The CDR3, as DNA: TGCGCCAGCAGCCTAGACAGGGTGGGGGGCAATGAGCAGTTCTTC. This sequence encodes CASSLDRVGGNEQFF.

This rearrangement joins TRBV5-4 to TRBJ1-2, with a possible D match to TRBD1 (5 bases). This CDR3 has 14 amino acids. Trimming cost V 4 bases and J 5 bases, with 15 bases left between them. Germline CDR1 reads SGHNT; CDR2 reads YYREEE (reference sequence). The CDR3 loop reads CASSPLQGSYGYTF. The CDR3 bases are TGTGCCAGCAGCCCGCTTCAGGGTTCGTATGGCTACACCTTC.

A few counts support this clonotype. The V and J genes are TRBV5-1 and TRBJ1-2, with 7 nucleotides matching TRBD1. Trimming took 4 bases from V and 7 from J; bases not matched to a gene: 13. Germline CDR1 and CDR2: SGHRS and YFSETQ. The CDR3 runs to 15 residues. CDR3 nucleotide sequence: TGCGCCAGCAGCACTCGGGACAGCCCCAAAGGTGGCTACACCTTC. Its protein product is CASSTRDSPKGGYTF.

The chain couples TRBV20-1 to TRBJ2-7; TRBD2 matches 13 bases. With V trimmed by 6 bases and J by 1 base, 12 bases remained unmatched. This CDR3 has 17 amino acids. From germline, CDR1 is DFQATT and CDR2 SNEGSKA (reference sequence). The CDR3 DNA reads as TGCAGTGCCCTGGGACTAGCGGGGCGCCTAGATTCCTACGAGCAGTACTTC. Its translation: CSALGLAGRLDSYEQYF.

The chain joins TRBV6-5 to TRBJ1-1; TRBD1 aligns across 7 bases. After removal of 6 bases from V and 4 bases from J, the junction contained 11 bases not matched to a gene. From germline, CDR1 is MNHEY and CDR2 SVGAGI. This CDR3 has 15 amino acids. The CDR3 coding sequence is TGTGCCAGCAGGGGAGGGATCACAGGGGCCACTGAAGCTTTCTTT. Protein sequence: CASRGGITGATEAFF.

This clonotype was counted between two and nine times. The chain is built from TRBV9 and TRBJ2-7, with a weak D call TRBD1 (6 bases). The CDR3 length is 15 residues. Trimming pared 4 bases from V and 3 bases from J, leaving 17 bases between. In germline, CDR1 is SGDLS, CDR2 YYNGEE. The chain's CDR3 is CASSINPGAGYEQYF. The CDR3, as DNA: TGTGCCAGCAGCATAAACCCAGGGGCCGGCTACGAGCAGTACTTC.

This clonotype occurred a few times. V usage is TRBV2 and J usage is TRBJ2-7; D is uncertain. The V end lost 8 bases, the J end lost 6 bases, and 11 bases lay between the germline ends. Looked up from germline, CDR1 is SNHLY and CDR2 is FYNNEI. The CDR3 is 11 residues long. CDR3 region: CASQITAEQYF. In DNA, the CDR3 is TGTGCCAGCCAAATAACTGCCGAGCAGTACTTC.

This chain's CDR3 is CASNRRGSTNEKLFF. In nucleotides, the CDR3 is TGTGCCAGCAATCGTCGGGGGTCAACTAATGAAAAACTGTTTTTT. The chain has TRBV11-2 and TRBJ1-4, with D possibly being TRBD1 (5 bases). Per the germline V gene, CDR1 is SGHAT and CDR2 is FQNNGV. Deletions cut 7 bases from V and 0 bases from J, with 12 bases between. The CDR3 is made up of 15 amino acids.

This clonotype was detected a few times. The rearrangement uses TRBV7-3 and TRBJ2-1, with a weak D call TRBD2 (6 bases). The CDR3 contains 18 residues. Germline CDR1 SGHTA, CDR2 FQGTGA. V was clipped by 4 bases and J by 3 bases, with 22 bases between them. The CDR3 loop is CASSSPSGGVVGYNEQFF. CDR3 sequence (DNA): TGTGCCAGCAGCTCCCCCTCAGGAGGGGTTGTTGGCTACAATGAGCAGTTCTTC.

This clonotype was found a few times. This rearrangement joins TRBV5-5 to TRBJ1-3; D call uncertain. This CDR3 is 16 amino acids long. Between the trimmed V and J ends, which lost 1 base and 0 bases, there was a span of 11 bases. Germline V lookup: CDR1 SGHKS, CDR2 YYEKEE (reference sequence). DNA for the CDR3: TGTGCCAGCAGCTTGTACAGTTTTAGCTCTGGAAACACCATATATTTT. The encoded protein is CASSLYSFSSGNTIYF.